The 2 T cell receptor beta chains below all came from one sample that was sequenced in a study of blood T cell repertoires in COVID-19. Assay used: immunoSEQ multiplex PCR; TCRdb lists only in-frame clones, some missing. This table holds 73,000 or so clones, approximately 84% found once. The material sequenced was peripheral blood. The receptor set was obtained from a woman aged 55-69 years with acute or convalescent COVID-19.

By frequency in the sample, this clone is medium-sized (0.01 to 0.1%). The CDR3 nucleotides are TGTGCCAGCAGCCAAGATCCCCCGGGGGGAACCCAGCATTTT. It specifies CASSQDPPGGTQHF. V usage is TRBV4-2 and J usage is TRBJ1-5; possibly TRBD1 for D (5 bases). The CDR3 length is 14 residues. V lost 0 bases, J lost 11 bases, and 14 bases lay in between. Germline V CDR1 and CDR2: LGHNA, YNFKEQ.

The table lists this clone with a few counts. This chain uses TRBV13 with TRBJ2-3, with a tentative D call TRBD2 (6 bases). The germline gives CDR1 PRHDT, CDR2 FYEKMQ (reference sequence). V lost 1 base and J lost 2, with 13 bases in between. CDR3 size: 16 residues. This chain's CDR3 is CASSLDLGGDTDTQYF. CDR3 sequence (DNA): TGTGCCAGCAGCTTAGATTTGGGCGGGGACACAGATACGCAGTATTTT.